A single sample is the source of the 15 T cell receptor beta chains below, sequenced in a study of vaccination and CD4 T cells after COVID-19. Treatment of the sample: roughly ten-day PBMC culture with coronavirus spike peptide pools or control peptides (ViraFEST assay). With the Oncomine TCR Beta short-read assay, DNA from cultured CD4+ T cells was sequenced. Via MiXCR, TCRdb re-called the PCR reads, giving one row per CDR3 protein. The sample carries more than 11,000 distinct CDR3 sequences, roughly 27% recorded once. Which antigens these TCRs recognize remains unknown. Sequences were derived from CD4+ T cells from blood, cultured in vitro, sampled before SARS-CoV-2 vaccination. The receptors derive from a human donor who received a COVID-19 vaccine.

There are a few counts of this clonotype. V usage is TRBV29-1 and J usage is TRBJ2-2, with a weak D call TRBD1 (5 bases). The V gene's germline CDR1 is SQVTM and CDR2 ANQGSEA. Between the trimmed V and J ends, which lost 4 bases and 4 bases, there was a span of 13 bases. The length of the CDR3 is 14 residues. The chain's CDR3 is CSVGQGGGTGELFF. Written as DNA, the CDR3 is TGCAGCGTTGGGCAGGGCGGTGGCACCGGGGAGCTGTTTTTT.

The chain has TRBV6-1 and TRBJ2-3; D is perhaps TRBD1 or TRBD2 (5 bases each). The CDR3 runs 14 residues. Looked up from germline, CDR1 is MNHNS and CDR2 is SASEGT. V lost 5 bases to trimming and J lost 3 bases, with 12 bases between them. CDR3 sequence reads: CASSRRGDTDTQYF. For the CDR3, the DNA is TGTGCCAGCAGTAGGAGAGGGGATACAGATACGCAGTATTTT.

The J gene is TRBJ2-7, the V gene TRBV2; 7 bases fit TRBD2. CDR3 size: 15 residues. V was clipped by 6 bases and J by 2 bases; unmatched bases: 10. CDR1 is SNHLY, CDR2 FYNNEI, per germline. The CDR3 region is CASSRGASGTYEQYF. In nucleotides, the CDR3 is TGTGCCAGCAGCCGCGGGGCTAGCGGAACCTACGAGCAGTACTTC. Combining the CDR3 with reference TRBV2 and TRBJ2-7 gives the whole variable domain EPEVTQTPSHQVTQMGQEVILRCVPISNHLYFYWYRQILGQKVEFLVSFYNNEISEKSEIFDDQFSVERPDGSNFTLKIRSTKLEDSAMYFCASSRGASGTYEQYFGPGTRLTVT.

This chain uses TRBV10-2 with TRBJ2-3; D unresolved. The germline V and J ends were trimmed by 5 bases and 2 bases, with 2 bases remaining between them. CDR1 is WSHSY, CDR2 SAAADI, per germline. The CDR3 covers 11 residues. CDR3 sequence reads: CASSTTDTQYF. The CDR3 nucleotides read TGCGCCAGCAGTACCACAGATACGCAGTATTTT.

This chain joins TRBV29-1 and TRBJ2-5; a possible D gene is TRBD2 (6 bases). V lost 7 bases to trimming and J lost 1 base, with 10 bases between them. The CDR3 is made up of 12 amino acids. The germline gives CDR1 SQVTM, CDR2 ANQGSEA. Here the CDR3 reads CSARGSQETQYF. In nucleotides, the CDR3 is TGCAGCGCCCGGGGGTCCCAAGAGACCCAGTACTTC. The full variable domain, in which reference TRBV29-1 and TRBJ2-5 provide the parts outside the CDR3, is SAVISQKPSRDICQRGTSLTIQCQVDSQVTMMFWYRQQPGQSLTLIATANQGSEATYESGFVIDKFPISRPNLTFSTLTVSNMSPEDSSIYLCSARGSQETQYFGPGTRLLVL.

The chain combines TRBV30 with TRBJ1-2; D remains ambiguous. Germline CDR1 is GTSNPN and CDR2 is SVGIG (reference sequence). The CDR3 runs to 13 residues. The V and J ends lost 4 bases and 1 base respectively, with 10 bases between them. The CDR3 protein is CAWTPSYNYGYTF. The CDR3 DNA reads TGTGCCTGGACTCCGTCGTATAACTATGGCTACACCTTC. Complete variable domain (other parts from reference TRBV30 and TRBJ1-2): SQTIHQWPATLVQPVGSPLSLECTVEGTSNPNLYWYRQAAGRGLQLLFYSVGIGQISSEVPQNLSASRPQDRQFILSSKKLLLSDSGFYLCAWTPSYNYGYTFGSGTRLTVV.

V is TRBV29-1 and J is TRBJ2-3; unclear D gene. Germline CDR1 SQVTM, CDR2 ANQGSEA. Trimming removed 7 bases from V and 0 bases from J, with 8 bases in between. CDR3 length: 12 amino acids. The CDR3 region is CSAHPSTDTQYF. CDR3 sequence (DNA): TGCAGCGCTCACCCGAGCACAGATACGCAGTATTTT.

The rearrangement uses TRBV7-2 and TRBJ2-7; 9 bases agree with TRBD2. The J segment lost 7 bases and the V segment lost 0 bases, leaving 7 bases of the junction unmatched. The CDR3 is 15 residues long. The germline V gene has CDR1 SGHTA and CDR2 FQGNSA. CDR3: CASSLAGRGGGEQYF. DNA for the CDR3: TGTGCCAGCAGCTTAGCAGGGCGGGGGGGAGGGGAGCAGTACTTC.

For this clonotype: One end of the junction is discordant with germline, which a read error may explain. The V and J genes are TRBV6-1 and TRBJ2-7; 8 nucleotides match TRBD2. Germline-derived CDR1 and CDR2 are MNHNS and SASEGT. This CDR3 is 15 amino acids long. The CDR3 DNA reads as TGTGCTAGCAGTCCTCAGATGACTAGCGCCTACGAGCAGTACTTC. The encoded protein is CASSPQMTSAYEQYF.

This chain links TRBV24-1 with TRBJ2-2, with 7 positions matching TRBD1. The CDR3 runs 17 residues. Germline CDR1 reads KGHDR; CDR2 reads SFDVKD. Unmatched junction bases numbered 7, after V lost 1 base and J lost 3 bases. CDR3 residues: CATSDLPNRGYTGELFF. The CDR3 bases are TGTGCCACCAGTGATTTACCGAACAGGGGCTACACCGGGGAGCTGTTTTTT.

This clonotype showed up just a few times. The CDR3 loop reads CASNQQVRTYGYTF. The CDR3, as DNA: TGTGCCAGTAACCAACAGGTTAGGACCTATGGCTACACCTTC. The chain employs TRBV19 and TRBJ1-2; TRBD1 is a possible D gene (5 bases). Trimming cost V 7 bases and J 4 bases, with 16 bases left between them. This CDR3 is built from 14 residues. Germline lookup yields CDR1 LNHDA and CDR2 SQIVND (reference sequence). Complete variable domain (other parts from reference TRBV19 and TRBJ1-2): DGGITQSPKYLFRKEGQNVTLSCEQNLNHDAMYWYRQDPGQGLRLIYYSQIVNDFQKGDIAEGYSVSREKKESFPLTVTSAQKNPTAFYLCASNQQVRTYGYTFGSGTRLTVV.

This chain uses TRBV6-1 with TRBJ1-2; D might be TRBD1 (5 bases). This CDR3 region has 13 residues. Deletions cut 1 base from V and 4 bases from J, with 7 bases between. From germline, CDR1 is MNHNS and CDR2 SASEGT. The CDR3 here is CASSEGRAYGYTF. In DNA form, the CDR3 reads TGTGCCAGCAGTGAAGGCAGGGCCTATGGCTACACCTTC.

The chain couples TRBV10-3 to TRBJ1-4; D is ambiguous. Germline CDR1 is ENHRY and CDR2 is SYGVKD. The CDR3 contains 15 residues. Trimming shortened V by 5 bases and J by 1 base, and 11 bases separated the two germline ends. The CDR3 here is CAISQRGGTNEKLFF. The CDR3 nucleotides read TGTGCCATCAGTCAACGGGGAGGAACTAATGAAAAACTGTTTTTT.

V is TRBV10-1 and J is TRBJ2-1; D call uncertain. The CDR3 sequence is 13 residues long. V was shortened by 6 bases and J by 4 bases, with 10 bases between the two germline ends. Germline CDR1 and CDR2: WNHNN and SYGVQD (reference sequence). Written as DNA, the CDR3 is TGCGCCAGCAGCCGGATGAGGTACAATGAGCAGTTCTTC. This encodes CASSRMRYNEQFF.

By share, this clonotype ranks as medium-sized. V usage is TRBV2 and J usage is TRBJ1-1; D remains ambiguous. Germline V lookup: CDR1 SNHLY, CDR2 FYNNEI. The CDR3 contains 13 residues. The V and J ends lost 8 bases and 5 bases respectively, with 15 bases between them. The CDR3 DNA follows: TGTGCCAGCCTCCGGGCTGGGAATACTGAAGCTTTCTTT. It is translated as CASLRAGNTEAFF.